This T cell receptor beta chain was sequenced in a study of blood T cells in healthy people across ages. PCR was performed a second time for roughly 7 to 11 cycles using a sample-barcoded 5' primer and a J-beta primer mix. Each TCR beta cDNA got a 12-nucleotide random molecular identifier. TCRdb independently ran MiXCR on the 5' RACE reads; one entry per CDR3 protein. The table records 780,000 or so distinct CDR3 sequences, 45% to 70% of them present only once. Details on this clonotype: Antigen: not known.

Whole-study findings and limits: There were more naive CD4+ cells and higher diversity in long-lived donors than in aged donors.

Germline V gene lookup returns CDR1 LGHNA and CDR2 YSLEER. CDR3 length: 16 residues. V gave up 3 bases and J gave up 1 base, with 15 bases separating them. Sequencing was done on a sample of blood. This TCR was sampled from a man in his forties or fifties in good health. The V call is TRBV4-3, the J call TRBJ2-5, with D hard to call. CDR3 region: CASSQGPWGSQETQYF. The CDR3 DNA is TGCGCCAGCAGCCAGGGCCCGTGGGGAAGCCAAGAGACCCAGTACTTC.